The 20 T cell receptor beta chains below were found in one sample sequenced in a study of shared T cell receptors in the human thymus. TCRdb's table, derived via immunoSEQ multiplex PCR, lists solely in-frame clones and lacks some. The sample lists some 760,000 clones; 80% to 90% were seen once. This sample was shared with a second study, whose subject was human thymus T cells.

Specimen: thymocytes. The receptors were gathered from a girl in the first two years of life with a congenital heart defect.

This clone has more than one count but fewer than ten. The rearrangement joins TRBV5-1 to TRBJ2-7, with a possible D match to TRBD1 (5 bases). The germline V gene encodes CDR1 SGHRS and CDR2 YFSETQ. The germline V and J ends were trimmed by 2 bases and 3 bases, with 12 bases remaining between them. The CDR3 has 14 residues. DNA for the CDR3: TGCGCCAGCAGCTTCGACCAGGGTTACTACGAGCAGTACTTC. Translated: CASSFDQGYYEQYF.

The CDR3 region is CANRGSNTEAFF. Written as DNA, the CDR3 is TGTGCCAACAGGGGCAGTAACACTGAAGCTTTCTTT. The chain links TRBV6-6 to TRBJ1-1, with TRBD1 matching 7 bases. With V trimmed by 10 bases and J by 2 bases, 4 bases remained unmatched. Germline CDR1 reads MNHNY; CDR2 reads SVGAGI (reference sequence). The CDR3 consists of 12 residues.

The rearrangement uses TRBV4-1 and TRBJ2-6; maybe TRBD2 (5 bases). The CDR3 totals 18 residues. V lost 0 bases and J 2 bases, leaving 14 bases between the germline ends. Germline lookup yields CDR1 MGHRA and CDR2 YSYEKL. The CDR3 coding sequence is TGCGCCAGCAGCCAAGAGTGGACTTACTCCACTGGGGCCAACGTCCTGACTTTC. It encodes CASSQEWTYSTGANVLTF.

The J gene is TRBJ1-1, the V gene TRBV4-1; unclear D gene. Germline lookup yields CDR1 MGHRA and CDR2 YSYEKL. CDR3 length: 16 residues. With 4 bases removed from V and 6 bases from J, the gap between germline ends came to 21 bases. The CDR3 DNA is TGCGCCAGCAGCCCTAACGACCCTCCCGCGGGATCTGAAGCTTTCTTT. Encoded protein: CASSPNDPPAGSEAFF.

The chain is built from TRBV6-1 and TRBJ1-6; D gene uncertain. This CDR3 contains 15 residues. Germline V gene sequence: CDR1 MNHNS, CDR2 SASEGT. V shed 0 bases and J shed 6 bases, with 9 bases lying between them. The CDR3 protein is CASSEASGPNSPLHF. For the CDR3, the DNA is TGTGCCAGCAGTGAAGCGTCCGGTCCTAATTCACCCCTCCACTTT.

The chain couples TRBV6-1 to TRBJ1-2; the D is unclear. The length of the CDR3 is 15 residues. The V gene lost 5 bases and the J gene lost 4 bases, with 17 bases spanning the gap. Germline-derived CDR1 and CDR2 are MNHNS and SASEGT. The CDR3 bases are TGTGCCAGCAGTTCCAAAAGCTTGAGTACCTATGGCTACACCTTC. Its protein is CASSSKSLSTYGYTF.

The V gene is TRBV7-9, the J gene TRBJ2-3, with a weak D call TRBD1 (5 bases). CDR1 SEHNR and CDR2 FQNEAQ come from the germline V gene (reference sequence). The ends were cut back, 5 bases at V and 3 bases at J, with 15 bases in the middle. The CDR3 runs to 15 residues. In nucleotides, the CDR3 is TGTGCCAGCAGCACCCCCGAAGGGGTTACAGATACGCAGTATTTT. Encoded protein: CASSTPEGVTDTQYF.

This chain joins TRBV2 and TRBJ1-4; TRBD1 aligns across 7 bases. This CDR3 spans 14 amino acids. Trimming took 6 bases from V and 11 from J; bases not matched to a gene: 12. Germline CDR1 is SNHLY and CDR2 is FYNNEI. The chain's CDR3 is CASREGQITLKLFF. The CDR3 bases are TGTGCCAGCAGGGAGGGACAGATTACACTCAAACTGTTTTTT.

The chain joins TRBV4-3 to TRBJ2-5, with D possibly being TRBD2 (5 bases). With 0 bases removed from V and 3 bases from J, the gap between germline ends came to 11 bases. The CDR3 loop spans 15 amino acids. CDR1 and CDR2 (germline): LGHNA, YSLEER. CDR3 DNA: TGCGCCAGCAGCCAAGATGGAGGAATAGAAGAGACCCAGTACTTC. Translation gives CASSQDGGIEETQYF.

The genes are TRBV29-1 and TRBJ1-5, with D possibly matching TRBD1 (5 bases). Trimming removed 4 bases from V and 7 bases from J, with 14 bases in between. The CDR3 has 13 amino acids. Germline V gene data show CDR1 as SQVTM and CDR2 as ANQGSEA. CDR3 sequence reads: CSVGGQGRQPQHF. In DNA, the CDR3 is TGCAGCGTTGGAGGTCAGGGTCGACAGCCCCAGCATTTT.

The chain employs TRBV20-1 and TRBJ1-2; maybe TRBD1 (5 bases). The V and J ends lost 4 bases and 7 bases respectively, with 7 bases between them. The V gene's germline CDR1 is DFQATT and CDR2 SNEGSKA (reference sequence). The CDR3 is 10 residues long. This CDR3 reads CSAKGVGYTF. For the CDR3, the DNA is TGCAGTGCTAAAGGGGTTGGCTACACCTTC.

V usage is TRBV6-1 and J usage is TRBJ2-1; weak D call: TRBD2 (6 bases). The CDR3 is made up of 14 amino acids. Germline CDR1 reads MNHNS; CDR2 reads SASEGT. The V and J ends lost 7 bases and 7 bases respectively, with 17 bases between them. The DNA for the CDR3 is TGTGCCAGCACCGAAGGGCCAGGGACTAATGAGCAGTTCTTC. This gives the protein CASTEGPGTNEQFF.

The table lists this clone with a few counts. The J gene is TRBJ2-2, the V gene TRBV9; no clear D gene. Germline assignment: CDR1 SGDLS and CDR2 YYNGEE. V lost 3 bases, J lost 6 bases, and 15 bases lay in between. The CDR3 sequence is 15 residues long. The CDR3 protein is CASSGLRLLPGELFF. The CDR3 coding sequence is TGTGCCAGCAGCGGTCTTCGACTCCTCCCCGGGGAGCTGTTTTTT.

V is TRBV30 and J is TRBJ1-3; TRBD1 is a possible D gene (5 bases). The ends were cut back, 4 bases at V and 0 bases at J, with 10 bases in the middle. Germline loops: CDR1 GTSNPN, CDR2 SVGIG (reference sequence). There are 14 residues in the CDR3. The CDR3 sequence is CAWTWDYSGNTIYF. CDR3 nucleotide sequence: TGTGCCTGGACCTGGGACTACTCTGGAAACACCATATATTTT.

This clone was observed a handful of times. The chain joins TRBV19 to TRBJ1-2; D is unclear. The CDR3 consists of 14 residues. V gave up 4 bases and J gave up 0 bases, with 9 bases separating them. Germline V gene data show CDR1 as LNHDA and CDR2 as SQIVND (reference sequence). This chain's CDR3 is CASSKTGTNYGYTF. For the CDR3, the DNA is TGTGCCAGTAGTAAGACCGGGACTAACTATGGCTACACCTTC. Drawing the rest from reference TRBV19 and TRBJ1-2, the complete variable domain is DGGITQSPKYLFRKEGQNVTLSCEQNLNHDAMYWYRQDPGQGLRLIYYSQIVNDFQKGDIAEGYSVSREKKESFPLTVTSAQKNPTAFYLCASSKTGTNYGYTFGSGTRLTVV.

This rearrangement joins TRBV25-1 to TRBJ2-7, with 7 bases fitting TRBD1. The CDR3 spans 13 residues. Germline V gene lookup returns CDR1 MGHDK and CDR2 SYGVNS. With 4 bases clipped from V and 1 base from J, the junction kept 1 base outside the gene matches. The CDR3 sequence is CASSGGQSYEQYF. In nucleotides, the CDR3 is TGTGCCAGCAGTGGGGGACAGTCCTACGAGCAGTACTTC.

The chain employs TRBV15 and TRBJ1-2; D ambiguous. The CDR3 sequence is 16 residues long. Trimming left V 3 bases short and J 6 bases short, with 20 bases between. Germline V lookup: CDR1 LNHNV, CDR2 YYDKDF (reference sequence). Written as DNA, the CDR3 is TGTGCCACCAGCAGTTGGGAGGGTTATCGGTTAAATGGCTACACCTTC. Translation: CATSSWEGYRLNGYTF.

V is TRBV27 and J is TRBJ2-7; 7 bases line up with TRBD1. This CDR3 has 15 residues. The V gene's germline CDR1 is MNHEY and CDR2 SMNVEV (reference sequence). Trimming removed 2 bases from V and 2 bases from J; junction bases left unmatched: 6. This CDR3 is CASSLPGQSTYEQYF. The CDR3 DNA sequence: TGTGCCAGCAGTTTACCGGGACAGTCGACCTACGAGCAGTACTTC.

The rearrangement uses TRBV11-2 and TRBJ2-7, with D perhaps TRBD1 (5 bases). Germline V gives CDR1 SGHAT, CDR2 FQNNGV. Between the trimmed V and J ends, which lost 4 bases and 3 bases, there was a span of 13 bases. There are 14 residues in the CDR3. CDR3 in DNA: TGTGCCAGCAGCTCAGGGCAGAGGCTCTACGAGCAGTACTTC. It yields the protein CASSSGQRLYEQYF.

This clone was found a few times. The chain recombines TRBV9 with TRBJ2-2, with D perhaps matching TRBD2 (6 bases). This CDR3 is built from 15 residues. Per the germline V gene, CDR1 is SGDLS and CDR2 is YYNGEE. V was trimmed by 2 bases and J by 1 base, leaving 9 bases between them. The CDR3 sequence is CASSVEGLNTGELFF. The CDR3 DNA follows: TGTGCCAGCAGCGTGGAGGGCCTGAACACCGGGGAGCTGTTTTTT.